The subject of this entry is one TCR beta chain. Sequencing used immunoSEQ multiplex PCR; TCRdb keeps in-frame clones, though not all of them. The data show under 350,000 clones, about 88% seen once. This sample is drawn from a study of blood T cell repertoires in COVID-19. The germline CDR1 and CDR2 sequences are SGHAT and FQNNGV. V shed 1 base and J shed 7 bases, with 6 bases lying between them. CDR3 length: 12 amino acids. The TCR comes from a man aged 65 to 85 with acute or convalescent COVID-19. The genes are TRBV11-2 and TRBJ2-3, with no clear D. Sequenced material: peripheral blood. Here the CDR3 reads CASSLGLYTQYF. For the CDR3, the DNA is TGTGCCAGCAGCTTAGGACTCTATACGCAGTATTTT. Full variable domain (remainder filled in from reference TRBV11-2 and TRBJ2-3): EAGVAQSPRYKIIEKRQSVAFWCNPISGHATLYWYQQILGQGPKLLIQFQNNGVVDDSQLPKDRFSAERLKGVDSTLKIQPAKLEDSAVYLCASSLGLYTQYFGPGTRLTVL.